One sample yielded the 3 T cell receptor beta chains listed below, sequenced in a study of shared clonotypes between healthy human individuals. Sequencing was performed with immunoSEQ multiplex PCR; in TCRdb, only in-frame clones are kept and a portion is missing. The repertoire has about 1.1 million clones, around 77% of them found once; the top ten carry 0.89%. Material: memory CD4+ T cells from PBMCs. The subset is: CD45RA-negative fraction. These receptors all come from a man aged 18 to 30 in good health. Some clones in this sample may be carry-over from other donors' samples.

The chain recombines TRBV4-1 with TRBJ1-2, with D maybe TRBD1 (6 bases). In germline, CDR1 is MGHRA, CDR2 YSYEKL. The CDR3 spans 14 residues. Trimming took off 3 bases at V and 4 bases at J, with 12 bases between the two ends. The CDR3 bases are TGCGCCAGCAGCCAGACAGGCTTACTCTATGGCTACACCTTC. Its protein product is CASSQTGLLYGYTF.

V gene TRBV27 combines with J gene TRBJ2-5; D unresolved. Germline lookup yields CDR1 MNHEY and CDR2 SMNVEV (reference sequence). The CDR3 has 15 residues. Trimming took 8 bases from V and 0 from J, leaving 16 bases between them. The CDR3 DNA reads TGTGCCAGCCATAGCATAGGCGCGTACCAAGAGACCCAGTACTTC. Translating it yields CASHSIGAYQETQYF.

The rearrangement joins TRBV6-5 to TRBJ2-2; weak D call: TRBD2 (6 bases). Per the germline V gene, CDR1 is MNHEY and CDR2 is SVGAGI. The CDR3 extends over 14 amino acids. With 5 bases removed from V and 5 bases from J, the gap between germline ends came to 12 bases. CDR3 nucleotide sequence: TGTGCCAGCAGTAATCCGGGAGTTACCGGGGAGCTGTTTTTT. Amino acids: CASSNPGVTGELFF.